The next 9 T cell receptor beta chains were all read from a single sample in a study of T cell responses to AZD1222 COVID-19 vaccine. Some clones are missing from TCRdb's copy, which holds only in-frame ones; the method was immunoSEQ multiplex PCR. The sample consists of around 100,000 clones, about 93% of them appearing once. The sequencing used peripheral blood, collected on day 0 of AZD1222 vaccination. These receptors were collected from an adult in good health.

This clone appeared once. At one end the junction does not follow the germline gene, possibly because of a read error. This chain's CDR3 is CASSQRFPAGASNEQYF. CDR3 DNA: TGCGCCAGCAGCCAACGTTTCCCAGCGGGAGCCTCCAACGAGCAGTACTTC. This chain connects TRBV4-3 to TRBJ2-7; 8 bases agree with TRBD2. From germline, CDR1 is LGHNA and CDR2 YSLEER. The CDR3 extends over 17 amino acids.

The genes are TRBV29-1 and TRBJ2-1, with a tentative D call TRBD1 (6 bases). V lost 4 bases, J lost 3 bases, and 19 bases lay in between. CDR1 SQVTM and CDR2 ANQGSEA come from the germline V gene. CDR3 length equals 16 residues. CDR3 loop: CSVGGGRGVFYNEQFF. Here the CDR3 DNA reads TGCAGCGTTGGTGGGGGCAGGGGAGTTTTCTACAATGAGCAGTTCTTC.

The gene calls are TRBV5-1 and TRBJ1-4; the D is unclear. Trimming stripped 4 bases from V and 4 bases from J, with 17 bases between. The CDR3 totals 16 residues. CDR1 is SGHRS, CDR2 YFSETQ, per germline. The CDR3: CASSEAKGIGNEKLFF. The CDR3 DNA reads TGCGCCAGCAGCGAGGCAAAGGGTATAGGTAATGAAAAACTGTTTTTT.

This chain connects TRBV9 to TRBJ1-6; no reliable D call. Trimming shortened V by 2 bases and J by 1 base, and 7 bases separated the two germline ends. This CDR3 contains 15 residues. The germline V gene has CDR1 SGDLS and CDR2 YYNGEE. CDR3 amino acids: CASSVGKSYNSPLHF. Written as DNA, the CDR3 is TGTGCCAGCAGCGTGGGCAAGTCCTATAATTCACCCCTCCACTTT. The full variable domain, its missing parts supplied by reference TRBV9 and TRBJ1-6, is DSGVTQTPKHLITATGQRVTLRCSPRSGDLSVYWYQQSLDQGLQFLIQYYNGEERAKGNILERFSAQQFPDLHSELNLSSLELGDSALYFCASSVGKSYNSPLHFGNGTRLTVT.

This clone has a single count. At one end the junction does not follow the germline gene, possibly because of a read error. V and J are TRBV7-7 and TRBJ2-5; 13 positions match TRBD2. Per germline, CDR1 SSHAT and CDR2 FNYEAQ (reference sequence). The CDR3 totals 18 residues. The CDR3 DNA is TGTGCTAGCAGCTTAGCGCGTGGGGGGACTAGCGGGACTACGACCCAGTACTTC. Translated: CASSLARGGTSGTTTQYF.

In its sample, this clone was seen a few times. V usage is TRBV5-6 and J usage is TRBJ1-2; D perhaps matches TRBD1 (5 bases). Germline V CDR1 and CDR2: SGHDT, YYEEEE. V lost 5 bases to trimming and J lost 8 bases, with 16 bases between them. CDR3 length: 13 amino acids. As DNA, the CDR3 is TGTGCCAGCAGTTGGACAAGGGTGGGAGGCTACACCTTC. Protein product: CASSWTRVGGYTF.

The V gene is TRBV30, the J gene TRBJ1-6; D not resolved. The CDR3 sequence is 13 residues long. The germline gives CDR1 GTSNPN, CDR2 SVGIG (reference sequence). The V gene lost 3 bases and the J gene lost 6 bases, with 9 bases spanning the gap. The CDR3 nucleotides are TGTGCCTGGAGACCGAGAAGTAATTCACCCCTCCACTTT. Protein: CAWRPRSNSPLHF.

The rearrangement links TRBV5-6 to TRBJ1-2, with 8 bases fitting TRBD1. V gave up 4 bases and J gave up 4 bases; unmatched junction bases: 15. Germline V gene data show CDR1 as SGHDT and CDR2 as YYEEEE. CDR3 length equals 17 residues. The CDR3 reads CASSLPGQVETFYGYTF. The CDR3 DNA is TGTGCCAGCAGCCTACCGGGACAGGTAGAAACCTTCTATGGCTACACCTTC.

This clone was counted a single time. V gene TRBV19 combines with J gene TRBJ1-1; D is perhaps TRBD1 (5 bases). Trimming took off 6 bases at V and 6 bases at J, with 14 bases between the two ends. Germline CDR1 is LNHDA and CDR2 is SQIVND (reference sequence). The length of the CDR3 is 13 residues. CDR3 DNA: TGTGCCAGTAGCAGCTCCCGGGGGGCTGAAGCTTTCTTT. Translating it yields CASSSSRGAEAFF.